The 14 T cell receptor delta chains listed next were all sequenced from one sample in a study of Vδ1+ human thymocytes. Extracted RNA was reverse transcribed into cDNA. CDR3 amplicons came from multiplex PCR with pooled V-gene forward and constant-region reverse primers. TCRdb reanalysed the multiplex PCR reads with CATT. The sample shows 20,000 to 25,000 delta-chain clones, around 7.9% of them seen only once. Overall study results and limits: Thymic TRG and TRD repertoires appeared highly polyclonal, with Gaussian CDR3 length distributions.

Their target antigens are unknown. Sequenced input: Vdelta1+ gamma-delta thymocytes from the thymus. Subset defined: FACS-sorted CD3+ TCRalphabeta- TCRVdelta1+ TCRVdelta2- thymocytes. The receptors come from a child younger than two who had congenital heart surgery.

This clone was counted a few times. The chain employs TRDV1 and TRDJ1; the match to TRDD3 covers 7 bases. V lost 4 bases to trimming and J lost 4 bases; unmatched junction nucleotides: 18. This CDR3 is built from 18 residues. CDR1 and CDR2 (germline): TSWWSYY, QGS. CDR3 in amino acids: CALGGLVLTGDNIDKLIF. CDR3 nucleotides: TGTGCTCTTGGGGGACTTGTACTGACTGGGGATAACATCGATAAACTCATCTTT.

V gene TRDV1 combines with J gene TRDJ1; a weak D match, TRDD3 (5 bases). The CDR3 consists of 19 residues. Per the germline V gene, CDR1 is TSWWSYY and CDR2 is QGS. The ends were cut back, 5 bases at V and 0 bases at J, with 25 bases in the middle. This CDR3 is CALGLPRTGWDVYTDKLIF. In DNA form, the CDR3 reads TGTGCTCTTGGGCTCCCACGTACGGGGTGGGATGTGTACACCGATAAACTCATCTTT.

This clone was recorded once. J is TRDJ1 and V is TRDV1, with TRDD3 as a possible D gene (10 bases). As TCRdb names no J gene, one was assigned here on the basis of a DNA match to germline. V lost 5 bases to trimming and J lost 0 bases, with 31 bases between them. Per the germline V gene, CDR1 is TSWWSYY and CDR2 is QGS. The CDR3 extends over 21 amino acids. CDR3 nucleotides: TGTGCTCTTGGGACAACCTTCCTACGAGAACTAACTGGGGGATACACCGATAAACTCATCTTT. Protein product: CALGTTFLRELTGGYTDKLIF.

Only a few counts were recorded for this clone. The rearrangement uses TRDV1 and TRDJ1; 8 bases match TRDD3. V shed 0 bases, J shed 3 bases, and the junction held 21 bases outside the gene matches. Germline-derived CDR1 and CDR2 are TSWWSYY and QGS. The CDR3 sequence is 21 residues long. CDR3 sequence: CALGELGSVLGGYRYADKLIF. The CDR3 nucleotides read TGTGCTCTTGGGGAACTAGGGTCAGTACTGGGGGGTTACCGGTACGCCGATAAACTCATCTTT.

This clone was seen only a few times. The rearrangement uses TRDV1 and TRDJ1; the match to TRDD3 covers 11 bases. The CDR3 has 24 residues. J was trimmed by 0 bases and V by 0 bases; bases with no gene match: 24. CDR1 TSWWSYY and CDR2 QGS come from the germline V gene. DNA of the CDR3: TGTGCTCTTGGGGAACTAGTCTTCGTCTATGCGTACTGGGGGATAGGCCACTACACCGATAAACTCATCTTT. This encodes CALGELVFVYAYWGIGHYTDKLIF.

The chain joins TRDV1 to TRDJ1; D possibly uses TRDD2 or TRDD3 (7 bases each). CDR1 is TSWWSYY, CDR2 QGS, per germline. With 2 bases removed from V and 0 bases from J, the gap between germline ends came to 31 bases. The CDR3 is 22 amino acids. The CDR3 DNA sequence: TGTGCTCTTGGGGAAAAAGTCTTCCTAGAGGGTTTGGGGGACCGAAACACCGATAAACTCATCTTT. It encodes CALGEKVFLEGLGDRNTDKLIF.

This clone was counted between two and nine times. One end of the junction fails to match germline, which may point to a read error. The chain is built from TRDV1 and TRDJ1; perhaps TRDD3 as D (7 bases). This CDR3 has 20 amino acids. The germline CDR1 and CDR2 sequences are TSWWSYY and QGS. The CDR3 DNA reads TGTGCTCCTGGGGAACGGCCTTCCCTATTCACTCGGGGGGATCTCGGCAAACTCATCTTT. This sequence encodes CAPGERPSLFTRGDLGKLIF.

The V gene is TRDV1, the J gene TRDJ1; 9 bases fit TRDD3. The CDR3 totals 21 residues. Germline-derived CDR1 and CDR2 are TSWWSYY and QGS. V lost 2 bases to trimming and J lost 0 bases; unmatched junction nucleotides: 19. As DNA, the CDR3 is TGTGCTCTTGGGGAATGGGTGGCCCCCGTACTGGGGGACCTGTACACCGATAAACTCATCTTT. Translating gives CALGEWVAPVLGDLYTDKLIF.

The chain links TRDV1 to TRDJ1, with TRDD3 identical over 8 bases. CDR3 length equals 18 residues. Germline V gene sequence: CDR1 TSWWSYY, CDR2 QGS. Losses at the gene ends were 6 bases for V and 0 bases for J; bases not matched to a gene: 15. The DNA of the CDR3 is TGTGCTCTTGGCCCAACCGTACTGGGGGCCTCCTACACCGATAAACTCATCTTT. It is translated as CALGPTVLGASYTDKLIF.

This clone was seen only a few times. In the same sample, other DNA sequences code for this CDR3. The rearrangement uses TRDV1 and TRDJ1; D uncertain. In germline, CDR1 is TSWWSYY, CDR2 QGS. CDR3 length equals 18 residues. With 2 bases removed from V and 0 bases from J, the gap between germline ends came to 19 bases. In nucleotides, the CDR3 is TGTGCTCTTGGGGAAAATGGGCCTCATAAATGGGACACCGATAAACTCATCTTT. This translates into CALGENGPHKWDTDKLIF.

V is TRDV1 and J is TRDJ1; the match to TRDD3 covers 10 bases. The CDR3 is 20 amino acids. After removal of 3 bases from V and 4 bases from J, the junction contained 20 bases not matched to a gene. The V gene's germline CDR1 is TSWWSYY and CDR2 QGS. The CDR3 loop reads CALGDLLLLGDPSTGDKLIF. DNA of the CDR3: TGTGCTCTTGGGGACCTCTTACTACTGGGGGATCCATCCACCGGCGATAAACTCATCTTT.

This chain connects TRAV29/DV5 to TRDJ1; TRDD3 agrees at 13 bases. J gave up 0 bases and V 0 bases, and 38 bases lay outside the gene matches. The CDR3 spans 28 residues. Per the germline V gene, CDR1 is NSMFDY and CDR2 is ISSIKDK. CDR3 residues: CAASALPTLNYWGIRTPTRGKYTDKLIF. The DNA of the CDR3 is TGTGCAGCAAGCGCGCTTCCTACGTTGAACTACTGGGGGATACGAACACCCACTCGGGGAAAGTACACCGATAAACTCATCTTT.

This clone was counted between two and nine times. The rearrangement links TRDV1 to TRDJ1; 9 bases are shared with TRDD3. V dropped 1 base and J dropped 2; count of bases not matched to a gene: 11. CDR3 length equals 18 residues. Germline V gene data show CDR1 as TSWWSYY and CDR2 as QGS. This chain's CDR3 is CALGEPPSPGGFTDKLIF. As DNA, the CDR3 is TGTGCTCTTGGGGAACCTCCATCCCCTGGGGGATTTACCGATAAACTCATCTTT.

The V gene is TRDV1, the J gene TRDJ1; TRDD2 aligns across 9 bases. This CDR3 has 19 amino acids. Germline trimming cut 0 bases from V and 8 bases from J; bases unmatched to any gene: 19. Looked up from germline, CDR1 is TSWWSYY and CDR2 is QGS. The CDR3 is CALGELRTLPTLLGGKLIF. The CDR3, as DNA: TGTGCTCTTGGGGAACTTAGGACCCTTCCTACGTTACTTGGGGGGAAACTCATCTTT.